Presented here are 30 T cell receptor beta chains from one specimen sequenced in a study of T cells after yellow fever vaccination. TCRdb ran MiXCR on the 5' RACE reads and lists one entry per CDR3 protein. This sample carries hundreds of thousands of distinct CDR3 sequences, approximately 4% of them seen once, and the ten largest clones take 20% to 25%. The sample here was PBMCs, taken 5 days after the yellow fever booster vaccination. The origin of the receptors is a man between 18 and 29 years old who received the YFV17D yellow fever vaccine.

In this sample, this clonotype turned up a few times. The rearrangement joins TRBV7-2 to TRBJ1-1, with D perhaps matching TRBD1 (5 bases). V was trimmed by 1 base and J by 0 bases, leaving 18 bases between them. Germline CDR1 SGHTA, CDR2 FQGNSA. The CDR3 is 18 amino acids. CDR3 DNA sequence: TGTGCCAGCAGCTTAGGGTTAGACAGCGGCCTTATGAACACTGAAGCTTTCTTT. Its translation is CASSLGLDSGLMNTEAFF. Based on the CDR3 plus reference TRBV7-2 and TRBJ1-1, the full variable domain is GAGVSQSPSNKVTEKGKDVELRCDPISGHTALYWYRQSLGQGLEFLIYFQGNSAPDKSGLPSDRFSAERTGGSVSTLTIQRTQQEDSAVYLCASSLGLDSGLMNTEAFFGQGTRLTVV.

This clonotype was counted at least ten times. V is TRBV12-3 or TRBV12-4 and J is TRBJ1-2; 10 bases match TRBD1. V gave up 7 bases and J gave up 5 bases; unmatched junction bases: 19. The CDR3 length is 18 residues. CDR3 DNA sequence: TGTGCCAGCACCGCCGTGGGTGGACAGGGGGTCGCCCTTTATGGCTACACCTTC. This encodes CASTAVGGQGVALYGYTF.

In its sample, this clonotype was seen many times. The V gene is TRBV7-2, the J gene TRBJ1-5; D is unclear. Trimming took 4 bases from V and 0 from J, leaving 4 bases between them. Per germline, CDR1 SGHTA and CDR2 FQGNSA. The CDR3 spans 13 residues. CDR3 coding DNA: TGTGCCAGCAGCTCAAGTAGCAATCAGCCCCAGCATTTT. Translated: CASSSSSNQPQHF.

This clonotype has a count of ten or more. The rearrangement joins TRBV9 to TRBJ2-1, with D perhaps TRBD1 (6 bases). CDR3 length: 14 residues. Looked up from germline, CDR1 is SGDLS and CDR2 is YYNGEE. V was trimmed by 0 bases and J by 10 bases, leaving 14 bases between them. The CDR3: CASSVDSGVDEQFF. The CDR3 nucleotides are TGTGCCAGCAGCGTAGATTCAGGGGTTGACGAGCAGTTCTTC. Filled out from reference TRBV9 and TRBJ2-1, the complete variable domain reads DSGVTQTPKHLITATGQRVTLRCSPRSGDLSVYWYQQSLDQGLQFLIQYYNGEERAKGNILERFSAQQFPDLHSELNLSSLELGDSALYFCASSVDSGVDEQFFGPGTRLTVL.

The genes are TRBV7-6 and TRBJ2-3; no reliable D call. The V end was cut by 1 base, the J end by 3 bases, with 5 bases between. Germline CDR1 SGHVS, CDR2 FNYEAQ. The CDR3 consists of 13 residues. As DNA, the CDR3 is TGTGCCAGCAGCTTAGGGGTAACAGATACGCAGTATTTT. Protein: CASSLGVTDTQYF.

The V call is TRBV7-2, the J call TRBJ1-5; D is unresolved. In germline, CDR1 is SGHTA, CDR2 FQGNSA. V dropped 3 bases and J dropped 5 bases, with 8 bases sitting between them. This CDR3 has 13 amino acids. The CDR3: CASSFGGHQPQHF. The CDR3 DNA sequence: TGTGCCAGCAGCTTCGGAGGCCATCAGCCCCAGCATTTT.

This clonotype was seen many times. The chain is built from TRBV7-2 and TRBJ1-2, with D tentatively TRBD1 (6 bases). Germline values: CDR1 SGHTA, CDR2 FQGNSA. The ends were cut back, 6 bases at V and 4 bases at J, with 12 bases in the middle. CDR3 length equals 13 residues. CDR3 residues: CASSPDSSYGYTF. The CDR3 coding sequence is TGTGCCAGCAGTCCGGACAGTAGCTATGGCTACACCTTC.

This clonotype was observed a few times. The CDR3 protein is CASSPQEGEQFF. The DNA of the CDR3 is TGTGCCAGCTCACCACAAGAGGGTGAGCAGTTCTTC. The chain is built from TRBV18 and TRBJ2-1; D may be TRBD2 (5 bases). The V gene's germline CDR1 is KGHSH and CDR2 LQKENI. V was cut by 1 base and J by 9 bases, with 7 bases left in between. The CDR3 sequence is 12 residues long.

This clonotype was detected only a few times. The CDR3 sequence: CASSPANTDTQYF. The CDR3 DNA reads TGTGCCAGCAGCCCCGCTAACACAGATACGCAGTATTTT. The V and J genes are TRBV7-2 and TRBJ2-3; D is unclear. Germline V CDR1 and CDR2: SGHTA, FQGNSA. V was trimmed by 5 bases and J by 2 bases, leaving 8 bases between them. The CDR3 has 13 amino acids.

V and J are TRBV6-5 and TRBJ2-5, with D possibly TRBD1 on 5 matching bases. The germline CDR1 and CDR2 sequences are MNHEY and SVGAGI. The CDR3 is 14 amino acids. V lost 0 bases, J lost 5 bases, and 10 bases lay in between. The CDR3 sequence: CASSYSMGLETQYF. The CDR3 nucleotides are TGTGCCAGCAGTTACTCGATGGGGCTCGAGACCCAGTACTTC.

The table lists this clonotype with a few counts. The rearrangement joins TRBV18 to TRBJ2-1; 8 positions match TRBD2. The V gene end was trimmed by 2 bases and the J gene end by 0 bases; junction bases not matched to a gene: 12. Per the germline V gene, CDR1 is KGHSH and CDR2 is LQKENI. This CDR3 is 19 amino acids long. The CDR3 protein is CASSPFLAGTMYSYNEQFF. The CDR3 DNA reads as TGTGCCAGCTCACCATTTCTAGCGGGTACTATGTACTCCTACAATGAGCAGTTCTTC.

The chain combines TRBV9 with TRBJ2-4; 13 bases align to TRBD2. The trim removed 4 bases at V and 2 bases at J, leaving 9 bases unmatched. The CDR3 is 18 residues long. Germline assignment: CDR1 SGDLS and CDR2 YYNGEE. CDR3 residues: CASSPASLAGGPKNIQYF. The DNA for the CDR3 is TGTGCCAGCAGCCCCGCCTCACTAGCGGGGGGGCCCAAAAACATTCAGTACTTC.

The rearrangement links TRBV6-6 to TRBJ1-1, with 8 bases aligning to TRBD1. Looked up from germline, CDR1 is MNHNY and CDR2 is SVGAGI (reference sequence). The J segment lost 5 bases and the V segment lost 1 base, leaving 6 bases of the junction unmatched. This CDR3 comprises 15 residues. This CDR3 is CASSYFTGGRTEAFF. CDR3 bases: TGTGCCAGCAGTTACTTTACAGGGGGTCGAACTGAAGCTTTCTTT.

This clonotype occurred a few times. This rearrangement joins TRBV7-2 to TRBJ2-1; 8 nucleotides agree with TRBD1. From germline, CDR1 is SGHTA and CDR2 FQGNSA. The CDR3 is 12 residues long. The ends lost 5 bases at V and 9 bases at J; junction bases unmatched: 3. The CDR3 nucleotides are TGTGCCAGCAGCAAGGACAGGGCTGAGCAGTTCTTC. Amino acid sequence: CASSKDRAEQFF.

There are a few counts of this clonotype. V is TRBV27 and J is TRBJ1-4; 11 nucleotides line up with TRBD1. V was pared by 6 bases and J by 13 bases, with 13 bases of the junction left unmatched. Germline assignment: CDR1 MNHEY and CDR2 SMNVEV (reference sequence). This CDR3 spans 15 amino acids. This CDR3 reads CASSHGQGAAGGLFF. The CDR3 coding sequence is TGTGCCAGCAGCCATGGACAGGGGGCCGCTGGCGGACTGTTTTTT.

There are many counts of this clonotype. The chain uses TRBV24-1 and TRBJ1-2; TRBD1 aligns across 8 bases. The CDR3 has 15 residues. Germline-derived CDR1 and CDR2 are KGHDR and SFDVKD. J was trimmed by 5 bases and V by 5 bases; bases with no gene match: 9. The CDR3 is CATSGPDRGEYGYTF. In DNA form, the CDR3 reads TGTGCCACCAGTGGCCCCGACAGGGGAGAATATGGCTACACCTTC.

The table lists this clonotype with a few counts. This sequence joins TRBV5-1 and TRBJ1-2, with 10 nucleotides matching TRBD1. Per the germline V gene, CDR1 is SGHRS and CDR2 is YFSETQ. V shed 4 bases and J 7 bases; nucleotides not matched to a gene: 7. There are 14 residues in the CDR3. CDR3 in DNA: TGCGCCAGCAGCCCGGGGACAGGGGAGGTTGGCTACACCTTC. It translates to CASSPGTGEVGYTF. Full variable domain (rest looked up from reference TRBV5-1 and TRBJ1-2): KAGVTQTPRYLIKTRGQQVTLSCSPISGHRSVSWYQQTPGQGLQFLFEYFSETQRNKGNFPGRFSGRQFSNSRSEMNVSTLELGDSALYLCASSPGTGEVGYTFGSGTRLTVV.

This clonotype has a handful of counts. The gene calls are TRBV12-3 or TRBV12-4 and TRBJ2-4; D is perhaps TRBD2 (5 bases). CDR3 size: 17 residues. The V and J ends lost 4 bases and 2 bases respectively, with 18 bases between them. For the CDR3, the DNA is TGTGCCAGCAGTTATCTGACTACTTCCTCGACCAAAAACATTCAGTACTTC. Encoded protein: CASSYLTTSSTKNIQYF.

This clonotype came up a few times. V gene TRBV6-5 combines with J gene TRBJ2-3, with 12 positions matching TRBD2. Germline CDR1 reads MNHEY; CDR2 reads SVGAGI. With 2 bases clipped from V and 6 bases from J, the junction kept 0 bases outside the gene matches. CDR3 size: 14 residues. Here the CDR3 DNA reads TGTGCCAGCAGTTACGGGACTAGCGGGGATACGCAGTATTTT. As protein: CASSYGTSGDTQYF.

There are many counts of this clonotype. This chain connects TRBV4-2 to TRBJ2-3, with 10 bases lining up with TRBD2. CDR1 and CDR2 from the germline V gene are LGHNA and YNFKEQ. The J segment lost 0 bases and the V segment lost 0 bases, leaving 12 bases of the junction unmatched. CDR3 length: 20 residues. In DNA, the CDR3 is TGTGCCAGCAGCCAAGAACTAGCGGGGAGGCTATCCTCTAGCACAGATACGCAGTATTTT. Protein: CASSQELAGRLSSSTDTQYF.

V is TRBV7-9 and J is TRBJ1-1; D might be TRBD1 (5 bases). Looked up from germline, CDR1 is SEHNR and CDR2 is FQNEAQ (reference sequence). The V end lost 5 bases, the J end lost 6 bases, and 10 bases lay between the germline ends. The CDR3 is 12 amino acids. CDR3 protein: CASSLRDAEAFF. The CDR3 region has the DNA TGTGCCAGCAGCCTCAGGGATGCTGAAGCTTTCTTT.

This clonotype was counted at least ten times. This CDR3 reads CASSQWELNTEAFF. Here the CDR3 DNA reads TGTGCCAGCAGCCAATGGGAGCTGAACACTGAAGCTTTCTTT. The chain recombines TRBV3-1 with TRBJ1-1, with unresolved D. The CDR3 is made up of 14 amino acids. Looked up from germline, CDR1 is LGHDT and CDR2 is YNNKEL (reference sequence). V lost 2 bases, J lost 0 bases, and 7 bases lay in between.

V and J are TRBV4-2 and TRBJ1-3; D perhaps matches TRBD1 (6 bases). V was cut by 1 base and J by 2 bases, with 12 bases left in between. The CDR3 covers 16 residues. Germline lookup yields CDR1 LGHNA and CDR2 YNFKEQ. In nucleotides, the CDR3 is TGTGCCAGCAGCCAAGGTTCTCGGGGGCCTGGAAACACCATATATTTT. Translation: CASSQGSRGPGNTIYF.

This clonotype was seen more than once but under ten times. The J gene is TRBJ2-2, the V gene TRBV5-1; TRBD1 or TRBD2 may be the D gene (5 bases each). The CDR3 is 16 residues long. Germline loops: CDR1 SGHRS, CDR2 YFSETQ. Trimming stripped 4 bases from V and 4 bases from J, with 17 bases between. The CDR3 is CASSPSVWDLTGELFF. Here the CDR3 DNA reads TGCGCCAGCAGCCCCTCGGTGTGGGACCTCACCGGGGAGCTGTTTTTT.

This clonotype was observed a few times. The chain links TRBV7-9 to TRBJ1-4; possible D gene TRBD1, 6 bases. Trimming stripped 5 bases from V and 4 bases from J, with 11 bases between. The CDR3 has 14 amino acids. Germline V gene data show CDR1 as SEHNR and CDR2 as FQNEAQ (reference sequence). CDR3 in DNA: TGTGCCAGCAGCCCGGACAGAAGTAATGAAAAACTGTTTTTT. It translates to CASSPDRSNEKLFF.

This clonotype was counted ten times or more. The rearrangement uses TRBV11-2 and TRBJ2-3, with TRBD1 identical over 7 bases. The CDR3 consists of 16 residues. The V gene end was trimmed by 5 bases and the J gene end by 3 bases; junction bases not matched to a gene: 11. CDR1 and CDR2 from the germline V gene are SGHAT and FQNNGV. CDR3 DNA: TGTGCCAGCAGCAGCATTAAACAGGGGAGAACAGATACGCAGTATTTT. Amino acids: CASSSIKQGRTDTQYF.

In this sample, this clonotype turned up a few times. The V and J genes are TRBV29-1 and TRBJ2-7; 11 bases are a match to TRBD1. V shed 5 bases, J shed 1 base, and the junction held 4 bases outside the gene matches. Germline V lookup: CDR1 SQVTM, CDR2 ANQGSEA. CDR3 length equals 14 residues. CDR3 in DNA: TGCAGCGTTAGCCGGGACAGGGGGTCCTACGAGCAGTACTTC. Translating gives CSVSRDRGSYEQYF.

This clonotype was detected ten times or more. The J gene is TRBJ1-2, the V gene TRBV20-1; 11 bases are a match to TRBD1. This CDR3 comprises 13 residues. The V and J ends lost 3 bases and 8 bases, in that order; junction bases with no gene match: 5. Germline CDR1 and CDR2: DFQATT and SNEGSKA (reference sequence). The CDR3 protein is CSARDRGPWGYTF. DNA of the CDR3: TGCAGTGCTAGGGACAGGGGGCCCTGGGGCTACACCTTC.

This clonotype was picked up many times. This rearrangement joins TRBV9 to TRBJ2-3, with 11 bases aligning to TRBD2. V lost 4 bases to trimming and J lost 2 bases; unmatched junction nucleotides: 3. Germline CDR1 and CDR2: SGDLS and YYNGEE. CDR3 length: 15 residues. The CDR3 region is CASSFSGGATDTQYF. CDR3 DNA: TGTGCCAGCAGCTTTAGCGGGGGGGCCACAGATACGCAGTATTTT.

V usage is TRBV5-1 and J usage is TRBJ2-2; 11 bases map to TRBD2. Losses at the gene ends were 7 bases for V and 3 bases for J; bases not matched to a gene: 8. The CDR3 extends over 16 amino acids. CDR1 is SGHRS, CDR2 YFSETQ, per germline. The CDR3 coding sequence is TGCGCCAGCCGGGAACTAGCGGGGGTTCACACCGGGGAGCTGTTTTTT. Translating it yields CASRELAGVHTGELFF.